These 21 T cell receptor beta chains were all obtained from the same sample, sequenced in a study of beta chain features in type 1 diabetes. The study reverse transcribed the entire isolated RNA, so it sequenced expressed TCRB transcripts. This table comes from immunoSEQ multiplex PCR, and its TCRdb copy is limited to in-frame clones, with some not included. The table records 970,000 or so clones, about a sixth of them present only once. Sequenced input: naive CD4+ T cells from blood. The receptors derive from a young woman in good health.

The V call is TRBV4-3, the J call TRBJ2-1, with D possibly TRBD2 on 6 matching bases. The germline CDR1 and CDR2 sequences are LGHNA and YSLEER. V shed 1 base and J shed 10 bases, with 14 bases lying between them. There are 14 residues in the CDR3. This chain's CDR3 is CASSQGGVSAEQFF. CDR3 nucleotide sequence: TGCGCCAGCAGCCAAGGGGGGGTCAGCGCCGAGCAGTTCTTC.

The chain links TRBV5-1 to TRBJ1-5; D is possibly TRBD1 (6 bases). This CDR3 has 14 amino acids. The V end was cut by 0 bases, the J end by 6 bases, with 10 bases between. Per the germline V gene, CDR1 is SGHRS and CDR2 is YFSETQ. The CDR3 loop reads CASSLVGGAQPQHF. CDR3 nucleotides: TGCGCCAGCAGCTTGGTGGGGGGGGCTCAGCCCCAGCATTTT.

As concerns this clone: A much larger clone is a single base away; this may be a read error. The chain carries TRBV7-8 and TRBJ1-2, with TRBD1 matching 9 bases. Germline V CDR1 and CDR2: SGHVS, FQNEAQ. CDR3 length equals 13 residues. The V and J ends lost 3 bases and 4 bases, in that order; junction bases with no gene match: 0. The CDR3 region has the DNA TGTGCCAGCAGCTTGGGACAGGGCTATGGCTACACCTTC. This translates into CASSLGQGYGYTF.

This clone was observed a few times. The chain combines TRBV18 with TRBJ2-7; D uncertain. The length of the CDR3 is 16 residues. V shed 1 base and J shed 3 bases, with 16 bases lying between them. Germline-derived CDR1 and CDR2 are KGHSH and LQKENI. CDR3 region: CASSPLPGSSYYEQYF. CDR3 sequence (DNA): TGTGCCAGCTCACCACTCCCGGGTAGCAGCTACTACGAGCAGTACTTC.

The CDR3 spells CASSLRLAGPDTQYF. In DNA, the CDR3 is TGTGCCAGCAGCTTGCGACTAGCGGGCCCAGATACGCAGTATTTT. J is TRBJ2-3 and V is TRBV5-4; 10 positions agree with TRBD2. Trimming took 1 base from V and 4 from J; bases not matched to a gene: 3. The CDR3 length is 15 residues. Germline V gives CDR1 SGHNT, CDR2 YYREEE (reference sequence). The entire variable domain, with the rest obtained from reference TRBV5-4 and TRBJ2-3, is as follows: ETGVTQSPTHLIKTRGQQVTLRCSSQSGHNTVSWYQQALGQGPQFIFQYYREEENGRGNFPPRFSGLQFPNYSSELNVNALELDDSALYLCASSLRLAGPDTQYFGPGTRLTVL.

This rearrangement joins TRBV28 to TRBJ2-7; D call uncertain. CDR1 is MDHEN and CDR2 is SYDVKM in the germline V gene. The CDR3 totals 11 residues. Deletions cut 7 bases from V and 4 bases from J, with 8 bases between. The CDR3 region has the DNA TGTGCCAGCACTGGGGAATACGAGCAGTACTTC. This codes for CASTGEYEQYF.

This clone was found a few times. This chain uses TRBV28 with TRBJ2-2, with 8 bases lining up with TRBD2. Unmatched junction bases numbered 9, after V lost 3 bases and J lost 6 bases. The CDR3 sequence is 16 residues long. In germline, CDR1 is MDHEN, CDR2 SYDVKM. CDR3 sequence: CASSFSSGLPAGELFF. The CDR3 DNA sequence: TGTGCCAGCAGTTTTTCTAGCGGGCTGCCGGCCGGGGAGCTGTTTTTT.

This chain links TRBV27 with TRBJ2-7; 7 bases are a match to TRBD2. Trimming took 6 bases from V and 0 from J; bases not matched to a gene: 8. The germline V gene has CDR1 MNHEY and CDR2 SMNVEV (reference sequence). The CDR3 is 15 residues long. The CDR3 DNA is TGTGCCAGCAGGATGAGCGGGGCTAGCTCCTACGAGCAGTACTTC. Residues: CASRMSGASSYEQYF.

The CDR3 sequence is CASSHGLHSYNEQFF. CDR3 sequence (DNA): TGTGCCAGCTCCCACGGACTACACTCCTACAATGAGCAGTTCTTC. The genes are TRBV18 and TRBJ2-1; D might be TRBD2 (6 bases). V was pared by 6 bases and J by 0 bases, with 12 bases between. The germline V gene has CDR1 KGHSH and CDR2 LQKENI. The CDR3 covers 15 residues.

This clone has just a few counts. The chain recombines TRBV5-1 with TRBJ2-7; 12 bases map to TRBD2. J gave up 3 bases and V 6 bases, and 16 bases lay outside the gene matches. The CDR3 is 18 residues long. From germline, CDR1 is SGHRS and CDR2 YFSETQ. In nucleotides, the CDR3 is TGCGCCAGCACCAGGGGGTTCCCATCTAGCGGGAGGGTCTACGAGCAGTACTTC. This codes for CASTRGFPSSGRVYEQYF.

The genes are TRBV28 and TRBJ2-2; no clear D gene. The CDR3 loop spans 13 amino acids. The germline V gene has CDR1 MDHEN and CDR2 SYDVKM. Trimming took 3 bases from V and 4 from J, leaving 6 bases between them. DNA for the CDR3: TGTGCCAGCAGTTTGCCCAGCACCGGGGAGCTGTTTTTT. It encodes CASSLPSTGELFF. The complete variable domain, with remaining parts taken from reference TRBV28 and TRBJ2-2, reads DVKVTQSSRYLVKRTGEKVFLECVQDMDHENMFWYRQDPGLGLRLIYFSYDVKMKEKGDIPEGYSVSREKKERFSLILESASTNQTSMYLCASSLPSTGELFFGEGSRLTVL.

This chain uses TRBV27 with TRBJ2-3, with D possibly matching TRBD2 (5 bases). Germline V gene lookup returns CDR1 MNHEY and CDR2 SMNVEV (reference sequence). The CDR3 length is 18 residues. Between the trimmed V and J ends, which lost 7 bases and 2 bases, there was a span of 25 bases. The CDR3 here is CASKLLAPRGDTTDTQYF. For the CDR3, the DNA is TGTGCCAGCAAGCTTCTCGCGCCCCGGGGAGATACCACAGATACGCAGTATTTT.

The genes are TRBV4-3 and TRBJ2-5; perhaps TRBD2 as D (5 bases). Germline lookup yields CDR1 LGHNA and CDR2 YSLEER. The V end was cut by 0 bases, the J end by 5 bases, with 10 bases between. The CDR3 length is 14 residues. DNA for the CDR3: TGCGCCAGCAGCCAAGACGCCCGAGGGGAGACCCAGTACTTC. Translation gives CASSQDARGETQYF.

The chain is built from TRBV18 and TRBJ2-1, with 8 positions matching TRBD2. After removal of 6 bases from V and 9 bases from J, the junction contained 1 base not matched to a gene. The CDR3 sequence is 11 residues long. Germline V lookup: CDR1 KGHSH, CDR2 LQKENI. CDR3 protein: CASSSGSEQFF. For the CDR3, the DNA is TGTGCCAGCTCCAGCGGGAGTGAGCAGTTCTTC.

The chain links TRBV4-3 to TRBJ2-1; a possible D gene is TRBD2 (5 bases). The V end lost 3 bases, the J end lost 12 bases, and 15 bases lay between the germline ends. The CDR3 contains 13 residues. Germline loops: CDR1 LGHNA, CDR2 YSLEER. CDR3 coding DNA: TGCGCCAGCAGCCATCTTGATCGGGAAACGCAGTTCTTC. This codes for CASSHLDRETQFF.

The chain has TRBV27 and TRBJ2-4; 12 nucleotides align to TRBD2. In germline, CDR1 is MNHEY, CDR2 SMNVEV (reference sequence). This CDR3 is 18 amino acids long. Losses at the gene ends were 4 bases for V and 3 bases for J; bases not matched to a gene: 10. The CDR3 DNA reads TGTGCCAGCAGTTCTCTAGCGGGAGGGCCCATAGGCAAAAACATTCAGTACTTC. Translated, it gives CASSSLAGGPIGKNIQYF.

J is TRBJ1-1 and V is TRBV7-2, with unresolved D. Per germline, CDR1 SGHTA and CDR2 FQGNSA. Deletions cut 5 bases from V and 3 bases from J, with 10 bases between. The CDR3 consists of 13 residues. CDR3 loop: CASSPPIDTEAFF. The CDR3 DNA reads as TGTGCCAGCAGCCCTCCTATCGACACTGAAGCTTTCTTT.

This clone has only a few counts. The V and J genes are TRBV13 and TRBJ2-1; D not resolved. This CDR3 contains 14 residues. The V gene lost 2 bases and the J gene lost 0 bases, with 5 bases spanning the gap. The germline V gene has CDR1 PRHDT and CDR2 FYEKMQ (reference sequence). CDR3 DNA sequence: TGTGCCAGCAGCTTACACGGCTCCTACAATGAGCAGTTCTTC. This translates into CASSLHGSYNEQFF.

In the case of this clone: This sample includes further DNA sequences coding for the same CDR3. This chain joins TRBV2 and TRBJ2-6, with 10 bases aligning to TRBD1. Germline V gene lookup returns CDR1 SNHLY and CDR2 FYNNEI. V was clipped by 4 bases and J by 2 bases; unmatched bases: 2. This CDR3 comprises 16 residues. CDR3 amino acids: CASSGQGAAGANVLTF. CDR3 bases: TGTGCCAGCAGTGGACAGGGGGCGGCTGGGGCCAACGTCCTGACTTTC.

This sequence joins TRBV6-5 and TRBJ2-7, with D possibly matching TRBD1 (6 bases). The germline gives CDR1 MNHEY, CDR2 SVGAGI. The CDR3 runs to 14 residues. V was pared by 5 bases and J by 0 bases, with 11 bases between. The CDR3 protein is CASSRQVSSYEQYF. The CDR3 coding sequence is TGTGCCAGCAGTAGACAGGTCAGCTCCTACGAGCAGTACTTC.

This clone has just a few counts. This chain links TRBV29-1 with TRBJ1-2; 10 bases fit TRBD1. The CDR3 contains 13 residues. Germline assignment: CDR1 SQVTM and CDR2 ANQGSEA. J gave up 7 bases and V 4 bases, and 6 bases lay outside the gene matches. CDR3 in DNA: TGCAGCGTTGCGGGGACAGGGGCGTTTGGCTACACCTTC. It encodes CSVAGTGAFGYTF. The full variable domain, completed using reference TRBV29-1 and TRBJ1-2, is SAVISQKPSRDICQRGTSLTIQCQVDSQVTMMFWYRQQPGQSLTLIATANQGSEATYESGFVIDKFPISRPNLTFSTLTVSNMSPEDSSIYLCSVAGTGAFGYTFGSGTRLTVV.